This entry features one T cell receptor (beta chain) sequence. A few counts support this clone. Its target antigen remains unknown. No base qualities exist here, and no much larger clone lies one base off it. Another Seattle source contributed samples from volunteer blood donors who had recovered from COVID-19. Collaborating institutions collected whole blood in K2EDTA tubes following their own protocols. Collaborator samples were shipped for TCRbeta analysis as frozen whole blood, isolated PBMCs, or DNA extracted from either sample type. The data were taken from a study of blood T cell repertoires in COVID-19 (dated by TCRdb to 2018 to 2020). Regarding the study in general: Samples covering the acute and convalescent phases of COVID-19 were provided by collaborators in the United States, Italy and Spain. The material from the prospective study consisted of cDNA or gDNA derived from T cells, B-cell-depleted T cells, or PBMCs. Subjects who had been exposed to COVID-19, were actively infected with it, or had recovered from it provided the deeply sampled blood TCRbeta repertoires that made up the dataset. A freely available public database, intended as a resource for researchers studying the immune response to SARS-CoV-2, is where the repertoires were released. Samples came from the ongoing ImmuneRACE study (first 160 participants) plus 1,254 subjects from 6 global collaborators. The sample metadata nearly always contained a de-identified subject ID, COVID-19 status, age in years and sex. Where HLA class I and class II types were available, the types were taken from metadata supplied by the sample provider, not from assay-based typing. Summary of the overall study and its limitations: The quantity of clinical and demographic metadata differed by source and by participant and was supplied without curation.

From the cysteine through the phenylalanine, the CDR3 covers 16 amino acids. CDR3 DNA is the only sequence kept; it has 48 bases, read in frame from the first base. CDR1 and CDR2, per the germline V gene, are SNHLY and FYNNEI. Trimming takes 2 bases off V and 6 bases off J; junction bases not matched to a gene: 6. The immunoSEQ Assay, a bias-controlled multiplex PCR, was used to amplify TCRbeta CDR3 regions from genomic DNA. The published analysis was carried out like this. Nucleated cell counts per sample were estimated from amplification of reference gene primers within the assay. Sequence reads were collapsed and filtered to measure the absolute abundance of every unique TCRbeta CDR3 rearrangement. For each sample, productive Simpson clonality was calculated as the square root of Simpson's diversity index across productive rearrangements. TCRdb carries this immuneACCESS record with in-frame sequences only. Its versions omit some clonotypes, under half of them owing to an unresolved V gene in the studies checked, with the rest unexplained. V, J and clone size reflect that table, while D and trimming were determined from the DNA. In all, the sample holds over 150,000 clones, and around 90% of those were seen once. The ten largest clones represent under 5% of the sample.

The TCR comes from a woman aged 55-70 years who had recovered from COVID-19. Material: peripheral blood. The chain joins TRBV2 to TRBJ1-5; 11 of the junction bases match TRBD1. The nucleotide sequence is TGTGCCAGCAGTGAAAACGGACAGGGGGCGACTCAGCCCCAGCATTTT. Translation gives CASSENGQGATQPQHF. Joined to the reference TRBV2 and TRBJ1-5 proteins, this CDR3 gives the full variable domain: EPEVTQTPSHQVTQMGQEVILRCVPISNHLYFYWYRQILGQKVEFLVSFYNNEISEKSEIFDDQFSVERPDGSNFTLKIRSTKLEDSAMYFCASSENGQGATQPQHFGDGTRLSIL.